The 17 T cell receptor beta chains below come from one sample, sequenced in a study of early T cells in non-severe SARS-CoV-2 infection. TCRdb analysed the 5' RACE reads with MiXCR anew, one entry per CDR3 protein. Found here are about 22,000 distinct CDR3 sequences, just under 4.5% of them singletons; the top ten hold about 20%. The specimen was whole blood. All receptors derive from an adult who was a healthcare worker with PCR-confirmed SARS-CoV-2 infection or an uninfected control (not recorded which).

This clonotype was seen many times. This rearrangement joins TRBV28 to TRBJ1-2; tentative D call: TRBD1 (6 bases). The CDR3 runs to 11 residues. Germline values: CDR1 MDHEN, CDR2 SYDVKM. V was cut by 7 bases and J by 8 bases, with 11 bases left in between. The DNA of the CDR3 is TGTGCCAGCACCCTCAGGGGCGGCTACACCTTC. Translated: CASTLRGGYTF.

This clonotype occurred many times. The chain uses TRBV2 and TRBJ2-2; a weak D match, TRBD2 (6 bases). CDR3 length: 14 amino acids. Germline V CDR1 and CDR2: SNHLY, FYNNEI. V was trimmed by 7 bases and J by 0 bases, leaving 9 bases between them. This chain's CDR3 is CASKAGTNTGELFF. CDR3 sequence (DNA): TGTGCCAGCAAGGCGGGGACGAACACCGGGGAGCTGTTTTTT.

This clonotype was detected ten times or more. The V gene is TRBV11-2, the J gene TRBJ2-1; D is unclear. CDR1 and CDR2 (germline): SGHAT, FQNNGV. The CDR3 covers 13 residues. V was pared by 3 bases and J by 10 bases, with 13 bases between. For the CDR3, the DNA is TGTGCCAGCAGCTTGGAACCTTTCGGGGAGCAGTTCTTC. It encodes CASSLEPFGEQFF.

In the case of this clonotype: Just one base apart from a much larger clone, this may be a read error. The rearrangement uses TRBV15 and TRBJ2-5, with no clear D. Looked up from germline, CDR1 is LNHNV and CDR2 is YYDKDF (reference sequence). This CDR3 is built from 15 residues. Trimming stripped 5 bases from V and 1 base from J, with 14 bases between. The CDR3 spells CATSLSLTPQETQYF. The CDR3 DNA reads as TGTGCCACCAGCCTTTCTCTAACGCCCCAAGAGACCCAGTACTTC.

This clonotype appeared many times. The chain employs TRBV28 and TRBJ2-4; 8 bases match TRBD1. V trimming: 6 bases; J trimming: 3 bases; junction bases outside the gene matches: 13. The CDR3 consists of 17 residues. Germline-derived CDR1 and CDR2 are MDHEN and SYDVKM. CDR3 loop: CASSSRGRGRGKNIQYF. DNA for the CDR3: TGTGCCAGCAGCTCCCGGGGCAGGGGGCGCGGCAAAAACATTCAGTACTTC.

At least ten counts were recorded for this clonotype. The rearrangement uses TRBV2 and TRBJ2-5; D possibly uses TRBD1 or TRBD2 (5 bases each). The CDR3 consists of 13 residues. Per germline, CDR1 SNHLY and CDR2 FYNNEI. Trimming pared 5 bases from V and 5 bases from J, leaving 12 bases between. The CDR3 coding sequence is TGTGCCAGCAGTAGAGGGGAAAGGGAGACCCAGTACTTC. Its translation is CASSRGERETQYF.

Many counts were recorded for this clonotype. The chain has TRBV12-3 or TRBV12-4 and TRBJ2-6; D ambiguous. CDR3 size: 15 residues. The germline V and J ends were trimmed by 6 bases and 0 bases, with 9 bases remaining between them. Here the CDR3 reads CASRPWGSGANVLTF. In DNA, the CDR3 is TGTGCCAGCAGGCCGTGGGGCTCTGGGGCCAACGTCCTGACTTTC.

At least ten counts were recorded for this clonotype. The chain recombines TRBV7-9 with TRBJ2-2, with 7 bases lining up with TRBD1. Trimming removed 5 bases from V and 0 bases from J; junction bases left unmatched: 3. The CDR3 runs 15 residues. Looked up from germline, CDR1 is SEHNR and CDR2 is FQNEAQ (reference sequence). The CDR3 coding sequence is TGTGCCAGCAGCCTGGGACAGTCGAACACCGGGGAGCTGTTTTTT. Encoded protein: CASSLGQSNTGELFF. Full variable domain (outside the CDR3, taken from reference TRBV7-9 and TRBJ2-2): DTGVSQNPRHKITKRGQNVTFRCDPISEHNRLYWYRQTLGQGPEFLTYFQNEAQLEKSRLLSDRFSAERPKGSFSTLEIQRTEQGDSAMYLCASSLGQSNTGELFFGEGSRLTVL.

This clonotype was counted many times. The chain has TRBV20-1 and TRBJ1-5; unclear D gene. The CDR3 runs to 12 residues. Looked up from germline, CDR1 is DFQATT and CDR2 is SNEGSKA (reference sequence). Trimming took off 3 bases at V and 0 bases at J, with 3 bases between the two ends. In DNA form, the CDR3 reads TGCAGTGCTAGGAGTAGCAATCAGCCCCAGCATTTT. Translating it yields CSARSSNQPQHF.

The sample holds a few counts of this clonotype. This sequence joins TRBV11-1 and TRBJ2-1, with D tentatively TRBD1 (5 bases). V dropped 5 bases and J dropped 3 bases, with 11 bases sitting between them. CDR1 is SGHAT, CDR2 FQDESV, per germline (reference sequence). The CDR3 length is 14 residues. The CDR3: CASSRQNLYNEQFF. CDR3 DNA sequence: TGTGCCAGCAGCCGACAGAACCTCTACAATGAGCAGTTCTTC.

This clonotype occurred a few times. The V gene is TRBV6-5, the J gene TRBJ1-2, with D possibly TRBD1 on 5 matching bases. V lost 2 bases and J 1 base, leaving 5 bases between the germline ends. The germline V gene has CDR1 MNHEY and CDR2 SVGAGI. The CDR3 runs 13 residues. The CDR3 bases are TGTGCCAGCAGTTACCAGGGTAACTATGGCTACACCTTC. Translating gives CASSYQGNYGYTF.

This clonotype has just a few counts. The rearrangement joins TRBV7-9 to TRBJ2-3, with unresolved D. The CDR3 runs 14 residues. CDR1 and CDR2 from the germline V gene are SEHNR and FQNEAQ (reference sequence). Trimming took off 11 bases at V and 2 bases at J, with 17 bases between the two ends. The CDR3 is CAFSDSGYTDTQYF. The CDR3 bases are TGTGCCTTCAGCGATTCTGGGTACACAGATACGCAGTATTTT.

This clonotype has at least ten counts. This chain connects TRBV6-5 to TRBJ2-3, with D uncertain. This CDR3 spans 15 amino acids. The V gene lost 6 bases and the J gene lost 1 base, with 14 bases spanning the gap. Per germline, CDR1 MNHEY and CDR2 SVGAGI. The CDR3 DNA follows: TGTGCCAGCAGGGGCTCTCGTGGCGGCACAGATACGCAGTATTTT. This sequence encodes CASRGSRGGTDTQYF.

This clonotype was recorded at least ten times. The J gene is TRBJ2-2, the V gene TRBV12-3 or TRBV12-4, with D possibly being TRBD1 or TRBD2 (5 bases each). The CDR3 is 17 residues long. Trimming removed 2 bases at V and 4 bases at J, with 17 bases between. CDR3 DNA: TGTGCCAGCAGTTTATTACGGCAGGGAGTTGGCACCGGGGAGCTGTTTTTT. Amino acids: CASSLLRQGVGTGELFF.

This clonotype has ten or more counts. V usage is TRBV5-1 and J usage is TRBJ2-3; D call uncertain. The germline V and J ends were trimmed by 2 bases and 1 base, with 20 bases remaining between them. This CDR3 has 18 residues. Looked up from germline, CDR1 is SGHRS and CDR2 is YFSETQ. DNA of the CDR3: TGCGCCAGCAGCTTCGGACGACCCGAGTGGTTGCGCACAGATACGCAGTATTTT. This encodes CASSFGRPEWLRTDTQYF.

Ten or more counts support this clonotype. The rearrangement uses TRBV30 and TRBJ2-1; D may be TRBD2 (6 bases). This CDR3 region has 13 residues. Trimming shortened V by 4 bases and J by 2 bases, and 9 bases separated the two germline ends. Germline CDR1 reads GTSNPN; CDR2 reads SVGIG (reference sequence). The CDR3 DNA is TGTGCCTGGACGCGGGATGCCTACAATGAGCAGTTCTTC. As protein: CAWTRDAYNEQFF.

This clonotype was observed many times. The chain is built from TRBV12-3 or TRBV12-4 and TRBJ1-6, with D maybe TRBD1 (6 bases). Trimming removed 3 bases at V and 5 bases at J, with 14 bases between. The CDR3 sequence is 16 residues long. CDR3 nucleotide sequence: TGTGCCAGCAGTTTCCAGGGGCGAATACATAATTCACCCCTCCACTTT. It codes for CASSFQGRIHNSPLHF.